The TCR beta chain under discussion was sequenced for a study of blood T cell repertoires in COVID-19. CDR3 size: 15 residues. V lost 0 bases to trimming and J lost 3 bases, with 11 bases between them. Per the germline V gene, CDR1 is MNHEY and CDR2 is SVGAGI. The table came from immunoSEQ multiplex PCR; TCRdb's copy has only in-frame clones and leaves some out. Of approximately 390,000 clones listed, approximately 90% are singletons. The J gene is TRBJ1-1, the V gene TRBV6-5, with D possibly being TRBD1 (6 bases). The material sequenced was PBMCs or T cells enriched from blood (not recorded which). The clonotype comes from a woman in her fifties or sixties who had recovered from COVID-19. The CDR3 sequence is CASSYSWTVDTEAFF. Written as DNA, the CDR3 is TGTGCCAGCAGTTACTCTTGGACAGTCGACACTGAAGCTTTCTTT.